The TCR beta chain under discussion was sequenced for a study of T cells in tumors after PD-1 blockade. At the level of the study: Some patients also took daily vismodegib 150 mg during anti-PD-1 treatment.

Assay used: immunoSEQ multiplex PCR; TCRdb lists only in-frame clones, some missing. The profile shows 45,000 to 50,000 clones, around four fifths of them singletons. Germline lookup yields CDR1 LGHDT and CDR2 YNNKEL (reference sequence). V shed 2 bases and J 8 bases; nucleotides not matched to a gene: 4. This CDR3 has 15 amino acids. J is TRBJ1-6 and V is TRBV3-1 (or the pseudogene TRBV3-2); 9 bases align to TRBD1. The clonotype was recovered from a human donor with advanced basal cell or squamous cell carcinoma (not recorded which). This specimen was PBMCs, taken before anti-PD-1 therapy. The CDR3 loop is CASSQSGQGYSPLHF. CDR3 in DNA: TGTGCCAGCAGCCAATCCGGACAGGGGTATTCACCCCTCCACTTT.